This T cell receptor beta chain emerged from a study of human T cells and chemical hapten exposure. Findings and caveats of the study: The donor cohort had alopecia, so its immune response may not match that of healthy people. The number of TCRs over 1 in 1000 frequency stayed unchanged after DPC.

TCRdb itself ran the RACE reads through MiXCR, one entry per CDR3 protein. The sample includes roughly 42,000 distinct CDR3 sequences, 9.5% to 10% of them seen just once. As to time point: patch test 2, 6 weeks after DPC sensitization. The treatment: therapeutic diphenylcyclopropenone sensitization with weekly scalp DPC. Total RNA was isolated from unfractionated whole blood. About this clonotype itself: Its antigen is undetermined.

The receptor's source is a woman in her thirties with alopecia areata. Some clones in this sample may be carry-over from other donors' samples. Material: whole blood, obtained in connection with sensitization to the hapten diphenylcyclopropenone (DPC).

As DNA, the CDR3 is TGTGCCAGCAGTGGGACAGGGGATTATGGCTACACCTTC. As protein: CASSGTGDYGYTF. J is TRBJ1-2 and V is TRBV6-1; TRBD1 agrees at 9 bases. This CDR3 contains 13 residues. Germline lookup yields CDR1 MNHNS and CDR2 SASEGT. The trim removed 4 bases at V and 5 bases at J, leaving 2 bases unmatched.